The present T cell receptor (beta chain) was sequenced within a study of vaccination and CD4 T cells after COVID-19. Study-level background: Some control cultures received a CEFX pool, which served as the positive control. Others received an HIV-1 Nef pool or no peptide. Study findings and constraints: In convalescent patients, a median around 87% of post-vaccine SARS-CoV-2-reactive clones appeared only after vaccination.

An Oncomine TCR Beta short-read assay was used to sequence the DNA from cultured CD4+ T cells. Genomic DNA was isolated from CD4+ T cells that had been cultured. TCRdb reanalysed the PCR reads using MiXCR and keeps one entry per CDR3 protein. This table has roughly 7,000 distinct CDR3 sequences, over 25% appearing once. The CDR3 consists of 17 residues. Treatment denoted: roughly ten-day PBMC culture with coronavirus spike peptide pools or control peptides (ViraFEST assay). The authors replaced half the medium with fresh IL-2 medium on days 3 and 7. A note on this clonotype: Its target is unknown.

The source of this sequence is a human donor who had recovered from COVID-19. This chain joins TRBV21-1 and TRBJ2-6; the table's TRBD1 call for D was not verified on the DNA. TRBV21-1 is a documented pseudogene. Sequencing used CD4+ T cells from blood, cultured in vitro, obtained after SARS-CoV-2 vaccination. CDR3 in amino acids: CASLLRDSPSGANVLTF. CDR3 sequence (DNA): TGTGCCAGCCTCCTCAGGGACAGTCCCTCTGGGGCCAACGTCCTGACTTTC.